Below, 23 T cell receptor beta chains from the same sample are listed, as sequenced in a study of blood T cell repertoires in COVID-19. The assay was immunoSEQ multiplex PCR, and TCRdb's table has in-frame clones only and misses some. This sample has tens of thousands of clones; roughly 79% occur once, and the top ten carry 20% to 25%. Sequencing was carried out using peripheral blood. The receptors were gathered from a woman aged 70-85 years with acute or convalescent COVID-19.

V is TRBV29-1 and J is TRBJ2-4, with TRBD2 matching 9 bases. The germline CDR1 and CDR2 sequences are SQVTM and ANQGSEA. J was trimmed by 9 bases and V by 5 bases; bases with no gene match: 17. The CDR3 has 16 amino acids. CDR3 sequence: CSVFEPSGTLIGIQYF. The DNA of the CDR3 is TGCAGCGTTTTTGAGCCTAGCGGGACTTTAATTGGCATTCAGTACTTC.

V is TRBV10-2 and J is TRBJ1-5, with no clear D. CDR1 and CDR2 from the germline V gene are WSHSY and SAAADI. This CDR3 spans 15 amino acids. Trimming cost V 2 bases and J 3 bases, with 11 bases left between them. The CDR3 protein is CASSEGQAVNQPQHF. In DNA, the CDR3 is TGCGCCAGCAGTGAGGGGCAGGCAGTCAATCAGCCCCAGCATTTT.

Here the CDR3 reads CATSDPGNYEQYF. The DNA of the CDR3 is TGTGCCACCAGCGATCCAGGGAACTACGAGCAGTACTTC. The gene calls are TRBV15 and TRBJ2-7; weak D call: TRBD1 (5 bases). Trimming took 5 bases from V and 3 from J, leaving 11 bases between them. This CDR3 has 13 amino acids. The germline V gene has CDR1 LNHNV and CDR2 YYDKDF (reference sequence). The full variable domain, completed using reference TRBV15 and TRBJ2-7, is DAMVIQNPRYQVTQFGKPVTLSCSQTLNHNVMYWYQQKSSQAPKLLFHYYDKDFNNEADTPDNFQSRRPNTSFCFLDIRSPGLGDTAMYLCATSDPGNYEQYFGPGTRLTVT.

CDR3: CASSPRLVPDEQFF. CDR3 DNA sequence: TGTGCCAGCAGCCCCAGACTAGTTCCCGATGAGCAGTTCTTC. The chain links TRBV7-6 to TRBJ2-1; maybe TRBD2 (6 bases). The V gene's germline CDR1 is SGHVS and CDR2 FNYEAQ. CDR3 length equals 14 residues. V shed 5 bases and J shed 8 bases, with 16 bases lying between them.

This chain links TRBV5-1 with TRBJ1-4; 8 bases are a match to TRBD1. In germline, CDR1 is SGHRS, CDR2 YFSETQ. The CDR3 contains 15 residues. V shed 2 bases, J shed 6 bases, and the junction held 6 bases outside the gene matches. CDR3 sequence reads: CASSFAQGAYEKLFF. CDR3 bases: TGCGCCAGCAGCTTCGCGCAGGGGGCGTATGAAAAACTGTTTTTT.

The gene calls are TRBV29-1 and TRBJ2-7; 10 bases match TRBD1. The CDR3 is 14 amino acids. Per the germline V gene, CDR1 is SQVTM and CDR2 is ANQGSEA. V shed 3 bases, J shed 5 bases, and the junction held 7 bases outside the gene matches. As DNA, the CDR3 is TGCAGCGTTGACCCGGACAGGGGGGAAAACGAGCAGTACTTC. This gives the protein CSVDPDRGENEQYF.

The chain is built from TRBV4-1 and TRBJ1-4; 7 nucleotides match TRBD1. V gave up 2 bases and J gave up 7 bases; unmatched junction bases: 25. Germline CDR1 is MGHRA and CDR2 is YSYEKL. The CDR3 runs to 21 residues. CDR3 amino acids: CASSQKPLGFLTTGLVEKLFF. The CDR3 DNA is TGCGCCAGCAGCCAAAAGCCGTTAGGGTTTTTAACGACAGGGCTGGTTGAAAAACTGTTTTTT.

This clone was counted once. The V and J genes are TRBV6-2 or TRBV6-3 and TRBJ2-1; 10 positions agree with TRBD2. The length of the CDR3 is 19 residues. J was trimmed by 1 base and V by 2 bases; bases with no gene match: 11. Germline V gives CDR1 MNHEY, CDR2 SVGEGT. The CDR3 loop reads CASSYVASGRGLSYNEQFF. CDR3 sequence (DNA): TGTGCCAGCAGTTACGTGGCTAGCGGGAGAGGACTATCCTACAATGAGCAGTTCTTC.

The chain has TRBV7-3 and TRBJ2-3; 7 bases are a match to TRBD2. The V gene's germline CDR1 is SGHTA and CDR2 FQGTGA. V lost 2 bases and J lost 1; bases outside the gene matches: 6. CDR3 length equals 16 residues. The CDR3 spells CASSLFGGSGTDTQYF. The CDR3 DNA sequence: TGTGCCAGCAGCTTATTCGGCGGGAGCGGCACAGATACGCAGTATTTT.

The V gene is TRBV7-6, the J gene TRBJ2-3, with TRBD2 matching 10 bases. CDR1 is SGHVS and CDR2 is FNYEAQ in the germline V gene. This CDR3 comprises 18 residues. V dropped 0 bases and J dropped 4; count of bases not matched to a gene: 10. DNA of the CDR3: TGTGCCAGCAGCTTAGCCGCCTCTAGCGGGAGTGTTGCAGATACGCAGTATTTT. Translation gives CASSLAASSGSVADTQYF. The full variable domain, completed using reference TRBV7-6 and TRBJ2-3, is GAGVSQSPRYKVTKRGQDVALRCDPISGHVSLYWYRQALGQGPEFLTYFNYEAQQDKSGLPNDRFSAERPEGSISTLTIQRTEQRDSAMYRCASSLAASSGSVADTQYFGPGTRLTVL.

The chain is built from TRBV19 and TRBJ1-1, with 10 bases fitting TRBD1. The CDR3 is made up of 16 amino acids. Germline loops: CDR1 LNHDA, CDR2 SQIVND (reference sequence). The ends lost 5 bases at V and 5 bases at J; junction bases unmatched: 11. CDR3 protein: CASSRFDRGPRTEAFF. The DNA for the CDR3 is TGTGCCAGTAGTCGGTTTGACAGGGGGCCCAGAACTGAAGCTTTCTTT.

V gene TRBV11-3 combines with J gene TRBJ2-5; D is possibly TRBD2 (6 bases). This CDR3 region has 16 residues. V gave up 1 base and J gave up 1 base, with 13 bases separating them. Per the germline V gene, CDR1 is SGHNT and CDR2 is YENEEA. The DNA for the CDR3 is TGTGCCAGCAGCTTAGGGGTAGCGGCCTTCCAAGAGACCCAGTACTTC. Protein product: CASSLGVAAFQETQYF.

The chain is built from TRBV5-1 and TRBJ1-5, with TRBD1 matching 11 bases. Losses at the gene ends were 3 bases for V and 4 bases for J; bases not matched to a gene: 3. Germline V gene sequence: CDR1 SGHRS, CDR2 YFSETQ. The CDR3 has 15 residues. The CDR3 DNA sequence: TGCGCCAGCAGCTGGACAGGGGGCGATAATCAGCCCCAGCATTTT. Its translation: CASSWTGGDNQPQHF.

This chain joins TRBV28 and TRBJ2-2, with TRBD1 matching 7 bases. Germline trimming cut 8 bases from V and 2 bases from J; bases unmatched to any gene: 5. The CDR3 is made up of 14 amino acids. Germline V gene sequence: CDR1 MDHEN, CDR2 SYDVKM. The CDR3 bases are TGTGCCAGCCGGGGACAGCTTAACACCGGGGAGCTGTTTTTT. The encoded protein is CASRGQLNTGELFF.

V is TRBV19 and J is TRBJ1-5, with D perhaps matching TRBD1 (6 bases). Trimming removed 6 bases at V and 0 bases at J, with 12 bases between. This CDR3 has 15 amino acids. Looked up from germline, CDR1 is LNHDA and CDR2 is SQIVND (reference sequence). The DNA for the CDR3 is TGTGCCAGTAGAGCCGACAGGTTTAGCAATCAGCCCCAGCATTTT. This encodes CASRADRFSNQPQHF.

The CDR3 nucleotides read TGTGCCAGCAGCAAAGGGGCCAGGGAACACGAGCAGTACTTC. Translated: CASSKGAREHEQYF. The V and J genes are TRBV21-1 and TRBJ2-7; the table names TRBD1, a call not compared with the DNA. TRBV21-1 is given as a pseudogene. This CDR3 is built from 14 residues.

This clone was seen just once. The chain is built from TRBV5-1 and TRBJ2-3, with D tentatively TRBD2 (6 bases). This CDR3 is built from 14 residues. Deletions cut 0 bases from V and 4 bases from J, with 9 bases between. Germline CDR1 reads SGHRS; CDR2 reads YFSETQ. CDR3 nucleotide sequence: TGCGCCAGCAGCTTGGCGGGAGATTCAGATACGCAGTATTTT. It codes for CASSLAGDSDTQYF.

The chain combines TRBV5-1 with TRBJ1-1, with D perhaps matching TRBD1 (5 bases). V lost 0 bases and J lost 1, with 10 bases in between. From germline, CDR1 is SGHRS and CDR2 YFSETQ. This CDR3 comprises 15 residues. CDR3 nucleotide sequence: TGCGCCAGCAGCTTGGCAGGGTATTCGAACACTGAAGCTTTCTTT. It yields the protein CASSLAGYSNTEAFF.

The rearrangement joins TRBV27 to TRBJ1-2; the D is unclear. Germline values: CDR1 MNHEY, CDR2 SMNVEV (reference sequence). The CDR3 consists of 12 residues. V was pared by 6 bases and J by 5 bases, with 10 bases between. This CDR3 reads CASRGYRYGYTF. CDR3 DNA: TGTGCCAGCAGGGGCTATAGGTATGGCTACACCTTC.

This clone has a single count. This sequence joins TRBV11-2 and TRBJ1-4, with D tentatively TRBD1 (6 bases). The CDR3 is made up of 13 amino acids. Trimming left V 2 bases short and J 12 bases short, with 13 bases between. Germline values: CDR1 SGHAT, CDR2 FQNNGV. The CDR3 nucleotides are TGTGCCAGCAGCTTACAAGGCAGGGGCGAACTGTTTTTT. This encodes CASSLQGRGELFF.

The CDR3 nucleotides are TGTGCCAGCAGTTACTCTCGGGACAGGGTGAACATTCAGTACTTC. Translation gives CASSYSRDRVNIQYF. The chain links TRBV6-5 to TRBJ2-4, with 9 bases identical to TRBD1. CDR1 and CDR2 from the germline V gene are MNHEY and SVGAGI. The CDR3 covers 15 residues. The V segment lost 0 bases and the J segment 7 bases; nucleotides outside the gene matches: 4.

The chain links TRBV5-1 to TRBJ2-7; 7 bases agree with TRBD2. This CDR3 comprises 13 residues. J gave up 7 bases and V 4 bases, and 8 bases lay outside the gene matches. Germline loops: CDR1 SGHRS, CDR2 YFSETQ. CDR3 DNA sequence: TGCGCCAGCAGCCGGAGCGGGGAACCTGAGCAGTACTTC. This sequence encodes CASSRSGEPEQYF.

This chain connects TRBV11-2 to TRBJ2-2, with unresolved D. CDR1 is SGHAT, CDR2 FQNNGV, per germline. CDR3 length: 13 amino acids. Trimming took 1 base from V and 8 from J, leaving 8 bases between them. The CDR3 DNA follows: TGTGCCAGCAGCTTAGCCACTCTAGGGGAGCTGTTTTTT. It specifies CASSLATLGELFF.